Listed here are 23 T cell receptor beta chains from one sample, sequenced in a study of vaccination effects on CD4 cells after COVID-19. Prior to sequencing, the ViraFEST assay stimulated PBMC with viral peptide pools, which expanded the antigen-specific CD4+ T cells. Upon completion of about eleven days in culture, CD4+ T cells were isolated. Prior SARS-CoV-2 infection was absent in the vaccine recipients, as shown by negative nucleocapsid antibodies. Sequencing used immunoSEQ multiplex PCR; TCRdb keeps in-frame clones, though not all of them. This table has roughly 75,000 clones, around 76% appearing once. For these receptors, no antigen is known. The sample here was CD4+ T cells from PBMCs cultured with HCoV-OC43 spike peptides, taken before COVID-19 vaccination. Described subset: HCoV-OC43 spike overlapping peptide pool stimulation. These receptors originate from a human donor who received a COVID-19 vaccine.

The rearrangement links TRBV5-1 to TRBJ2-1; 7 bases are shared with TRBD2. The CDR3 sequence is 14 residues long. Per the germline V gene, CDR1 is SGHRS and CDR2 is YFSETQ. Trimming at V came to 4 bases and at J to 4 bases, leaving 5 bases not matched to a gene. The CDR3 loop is CASSTRTSYNEQFF. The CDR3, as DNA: TGCGCCAGCAGCACCCGGACTAGTTACAATGAGCAGTTCTTC.

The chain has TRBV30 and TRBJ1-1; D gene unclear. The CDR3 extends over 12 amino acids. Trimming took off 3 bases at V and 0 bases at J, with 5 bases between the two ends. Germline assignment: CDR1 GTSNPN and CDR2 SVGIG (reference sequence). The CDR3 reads CAWRAMNTEAFF. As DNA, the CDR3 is TGTGCCTGGAGAGCGATGAACACTGAAGCTTTCTTT.

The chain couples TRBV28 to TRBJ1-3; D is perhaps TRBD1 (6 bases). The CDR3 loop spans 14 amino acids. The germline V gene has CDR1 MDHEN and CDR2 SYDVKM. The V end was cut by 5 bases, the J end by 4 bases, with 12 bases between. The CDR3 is CASSVQGSGNTIYF. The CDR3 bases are TGTGCCAGCAGTGTACAGGGATCCGGAAACACCATATATTTT.

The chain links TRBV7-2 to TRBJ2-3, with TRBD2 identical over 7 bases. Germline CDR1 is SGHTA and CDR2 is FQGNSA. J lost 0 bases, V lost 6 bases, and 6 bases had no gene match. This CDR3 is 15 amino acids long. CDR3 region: CASRPLGGSTDTQYF. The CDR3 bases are TGTGCCAGCAGGCCATTGGGGGGGAGCACAGATACGCAGTATTTT.

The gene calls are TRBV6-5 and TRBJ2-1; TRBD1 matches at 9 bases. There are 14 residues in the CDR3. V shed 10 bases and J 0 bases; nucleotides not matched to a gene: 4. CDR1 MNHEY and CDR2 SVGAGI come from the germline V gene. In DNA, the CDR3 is TGTGCCACTAGACAGGGGGGCTCCTACAATGAGCAGTTCTTC. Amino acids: CATRQGGSYNEQFF.

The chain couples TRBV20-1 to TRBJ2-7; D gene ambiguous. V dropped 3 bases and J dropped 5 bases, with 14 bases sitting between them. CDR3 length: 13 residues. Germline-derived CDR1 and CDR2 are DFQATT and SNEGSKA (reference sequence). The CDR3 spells CSASGRLRHEQYV. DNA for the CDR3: TGCAGTGCTAGTGGAAGGCTAAGGCACGAGCAGTACGTC.

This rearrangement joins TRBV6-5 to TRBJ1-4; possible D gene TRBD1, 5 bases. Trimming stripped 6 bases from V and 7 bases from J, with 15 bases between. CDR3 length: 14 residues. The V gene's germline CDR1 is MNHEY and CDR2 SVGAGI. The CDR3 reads CASSDPAGTEKLFF. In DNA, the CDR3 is TGTGCCAGCAGCGACCCAGCGGGGACTGAAAAACTGTTTTTT.

The CDR3, as DNA: TGCGCCAGCAGCTTGGAGCTACAGGGTAATGAAGCTTTCTTT. Residues: CASSLELQGNEAFF. The rearrangement links TRBV5-1 to TRBJ1-1, with a possible D match to TRBD1 (6 bases). Germline loops: CDR1 SGHRS, CDR2 YFSETQ. V lost 0 bases and J lost 7, with 13 bases in between. The CDR3 spans 14 residues.

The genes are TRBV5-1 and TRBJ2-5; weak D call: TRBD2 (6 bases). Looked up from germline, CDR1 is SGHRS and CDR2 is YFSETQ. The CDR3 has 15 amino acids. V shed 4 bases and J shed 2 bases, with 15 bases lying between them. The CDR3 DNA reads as TGCGCCAGCAGCGTCCGAACCGGGAGACAAGAGACCCAGTACTTC. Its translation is CASSVRTGRQETQYF.

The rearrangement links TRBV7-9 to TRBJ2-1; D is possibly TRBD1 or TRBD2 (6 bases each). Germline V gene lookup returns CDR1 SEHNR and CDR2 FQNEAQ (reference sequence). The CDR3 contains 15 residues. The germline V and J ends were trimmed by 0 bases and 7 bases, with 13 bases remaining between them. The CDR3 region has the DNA TGTGCCAGCAGCTTAGCAGAGGGGGGTTCAAATGAGCAGTTCTTC. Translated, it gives CASSLAEGGSNEQFF.

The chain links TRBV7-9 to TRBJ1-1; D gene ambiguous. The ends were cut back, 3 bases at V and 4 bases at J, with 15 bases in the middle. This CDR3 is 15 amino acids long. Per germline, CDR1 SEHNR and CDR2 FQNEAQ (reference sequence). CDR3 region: CASSLTGPRSTEAFF. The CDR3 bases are TGTGCCAGCAGCTTGACCGGTCCGCGGAGCACTGAAGCTTTCTTT.

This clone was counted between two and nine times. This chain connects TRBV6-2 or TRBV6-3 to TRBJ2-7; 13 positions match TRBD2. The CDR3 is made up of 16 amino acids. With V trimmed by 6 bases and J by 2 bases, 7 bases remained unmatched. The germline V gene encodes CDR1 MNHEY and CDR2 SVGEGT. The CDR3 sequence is CASSGLAGASTYEQYV. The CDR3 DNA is TGTGCCAGCAGCGGACTAGCGGGGGCCTCCACCTACGAGCAGTACGTC.

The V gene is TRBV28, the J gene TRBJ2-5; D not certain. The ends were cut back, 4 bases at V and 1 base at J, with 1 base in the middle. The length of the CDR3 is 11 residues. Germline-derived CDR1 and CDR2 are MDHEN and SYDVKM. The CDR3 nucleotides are TGTGCCAGCAGTTCCCAAGAGACCCAGTACTTC. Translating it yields CASSSQETQYF.

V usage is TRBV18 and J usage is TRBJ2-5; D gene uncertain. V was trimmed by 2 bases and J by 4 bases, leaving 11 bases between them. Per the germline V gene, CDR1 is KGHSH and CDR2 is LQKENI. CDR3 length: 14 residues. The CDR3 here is CASSPFPGIETQYF. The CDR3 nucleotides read TGTGCCAGCTCACCATTTCCTGGGATAGAGACCCAGTACTTC.

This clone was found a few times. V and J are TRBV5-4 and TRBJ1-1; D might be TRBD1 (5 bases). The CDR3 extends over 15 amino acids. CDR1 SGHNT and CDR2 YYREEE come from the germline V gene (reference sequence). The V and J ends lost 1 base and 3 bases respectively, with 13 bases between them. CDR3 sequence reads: CASSLQVLGDTEAFF. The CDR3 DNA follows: TGTGCCAGCAGCTTGCAGGTCTTGGGGGACACTGAAGCTTTCTTT. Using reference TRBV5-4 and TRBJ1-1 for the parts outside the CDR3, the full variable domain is ETGVTQSPTHLIKTRGQQVTLRCSSQSGHNTVSWYQQALGQGPQFIFQYYREEENGRGNFPPRFSGLQFPNYSSELNVNALELDDSALYLCASSLQVLGDTEAFFGQGTRLTVV.

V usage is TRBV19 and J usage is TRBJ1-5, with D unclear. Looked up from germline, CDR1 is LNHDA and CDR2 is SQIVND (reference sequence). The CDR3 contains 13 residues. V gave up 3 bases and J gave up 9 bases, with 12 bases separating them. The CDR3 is CASSIRGDRPQHF. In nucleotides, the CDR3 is TGTGCCAGTAGTATCCGGGGAGATCGGCCCCAGCATTTT.

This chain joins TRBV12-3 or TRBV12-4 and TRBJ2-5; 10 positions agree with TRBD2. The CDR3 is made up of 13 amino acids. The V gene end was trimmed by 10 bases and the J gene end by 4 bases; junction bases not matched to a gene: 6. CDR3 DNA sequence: TGTGCCACTAGACTAGCGGGTTTAGAGACCCAGTACTTC. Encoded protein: CATRLAGLETQYF.

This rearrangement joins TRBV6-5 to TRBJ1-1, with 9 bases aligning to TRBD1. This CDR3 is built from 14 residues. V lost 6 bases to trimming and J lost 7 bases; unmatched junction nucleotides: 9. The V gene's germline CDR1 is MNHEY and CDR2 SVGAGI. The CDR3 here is CASRDTGGRGEAFF. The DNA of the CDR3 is TGTGCCAGCAGGGATACAGGGGGCAGGGGTGAAGCTTTCTTT.

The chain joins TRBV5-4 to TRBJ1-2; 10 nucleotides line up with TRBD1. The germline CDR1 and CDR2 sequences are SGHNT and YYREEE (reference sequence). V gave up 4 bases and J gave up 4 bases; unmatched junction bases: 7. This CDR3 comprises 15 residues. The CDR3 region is CASSRGQGIGYGYTF. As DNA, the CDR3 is TGTGCCAGCAGCAGGGGACAGGGGATCGGCTATGGCTACACCTTC.

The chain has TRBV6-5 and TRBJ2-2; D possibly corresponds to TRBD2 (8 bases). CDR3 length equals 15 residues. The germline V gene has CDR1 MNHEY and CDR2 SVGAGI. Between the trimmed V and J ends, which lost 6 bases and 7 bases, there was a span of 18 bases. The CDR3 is CASRPGLGGGGELFF. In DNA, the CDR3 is TGTGCCAGCAGGCCGGGACTAGGGGGCGGCGGGGAGCTGTTTTTT.

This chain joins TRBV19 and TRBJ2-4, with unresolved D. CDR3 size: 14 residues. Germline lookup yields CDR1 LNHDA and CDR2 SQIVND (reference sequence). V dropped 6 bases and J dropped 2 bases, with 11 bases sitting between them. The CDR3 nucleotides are TGTGCCAGTAGCAAACAAGCTACCAAAAACATTCAGTACTTC. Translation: CASSKQATKNIQYF.

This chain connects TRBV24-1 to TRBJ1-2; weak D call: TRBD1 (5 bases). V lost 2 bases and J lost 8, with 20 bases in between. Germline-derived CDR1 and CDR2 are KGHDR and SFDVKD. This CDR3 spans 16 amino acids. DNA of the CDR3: TGTGCCACCAGTGATTCCCTTCGGGGGGTAGCGGGCGGCTACACCTTC. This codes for CATSDSLRGVAGGYTF.

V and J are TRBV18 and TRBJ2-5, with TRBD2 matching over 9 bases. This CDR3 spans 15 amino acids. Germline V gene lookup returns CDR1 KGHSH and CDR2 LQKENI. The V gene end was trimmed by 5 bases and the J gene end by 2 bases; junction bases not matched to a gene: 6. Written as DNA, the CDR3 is TGTGCCAGCTCATCCTTTAGCGGGGGACAAGAGACCCAGTACTTC. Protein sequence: CASSSFSGGQETQYF.